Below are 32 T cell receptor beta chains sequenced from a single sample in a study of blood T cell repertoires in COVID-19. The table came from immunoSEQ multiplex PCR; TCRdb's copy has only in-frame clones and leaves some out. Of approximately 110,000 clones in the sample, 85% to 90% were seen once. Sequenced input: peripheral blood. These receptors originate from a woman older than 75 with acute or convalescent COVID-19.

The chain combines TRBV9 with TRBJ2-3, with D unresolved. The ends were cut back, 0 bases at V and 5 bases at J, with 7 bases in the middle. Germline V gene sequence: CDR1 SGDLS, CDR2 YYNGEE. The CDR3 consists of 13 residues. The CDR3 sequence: CASSVGLLDTQYF. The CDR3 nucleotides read TGTGCCAGCAGCGTAGGTCTTCTAGATACGCAGTATTTT.

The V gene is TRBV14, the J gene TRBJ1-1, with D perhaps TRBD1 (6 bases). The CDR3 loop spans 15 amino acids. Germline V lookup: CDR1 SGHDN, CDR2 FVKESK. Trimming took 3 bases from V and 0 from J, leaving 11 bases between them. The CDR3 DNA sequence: TGTGCCAGCAGCCACCCAGGGGACATGAACACTGAAGCTTTCTTT. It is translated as CASSHPGDMNTEAFF.

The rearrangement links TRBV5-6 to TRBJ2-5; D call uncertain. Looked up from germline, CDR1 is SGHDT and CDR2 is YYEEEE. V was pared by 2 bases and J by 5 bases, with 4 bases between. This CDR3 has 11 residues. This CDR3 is CASSFQETQYF. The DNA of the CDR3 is TGTGCCAGCAGCTTTCAGGAGACCCAGTACTTC.

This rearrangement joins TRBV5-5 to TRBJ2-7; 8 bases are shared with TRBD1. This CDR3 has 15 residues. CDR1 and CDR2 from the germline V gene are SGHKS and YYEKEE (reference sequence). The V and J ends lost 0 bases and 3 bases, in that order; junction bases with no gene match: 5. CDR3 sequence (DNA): TGTGCCAGCAGCTTGGCAGGGGGCACTTACTACGAGCAGTACTTC. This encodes CASSLAGGTYYEQYF.

The CDR3 DNA reads TGTGCCAGCAGCAAGGATCCGGGACAGGGACATGGTTTCACAGATACGCAGTATTTT. Its translation is CASSKDPGQGHGFTDTQYF. The genes are TRBV11-2 and TRBJ2-3; 9 bases line up with TRBD1. V lost 5 bases and J lost 2; bases outside the gene matches: 17. The germline V gene encodes CDR1 SGHAT and CDR2 FQNNGV. CDR3 length: 19 amino acids. Full variable domain (missing parts from reference TRBV11-2 and TRBJ2-3): EAGVAQSPRYKIIEKRQSVAFWCNPISGHATLYWYQQILGQGPKLLIQFQNNGVVDDSQLPKDRFSAERLKGVDSTLKIQPAKLEDSAVYLCASSKDPGQGHGFTDTQYFGPGTRLTVL.

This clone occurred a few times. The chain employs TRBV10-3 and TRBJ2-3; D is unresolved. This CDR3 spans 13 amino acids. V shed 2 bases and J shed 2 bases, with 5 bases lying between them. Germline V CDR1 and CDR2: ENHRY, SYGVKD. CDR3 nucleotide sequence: TGTGCCATCAGTGAGGAGAACACAGATACGCAGTATTTT. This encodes CAISEENTDTQYF.

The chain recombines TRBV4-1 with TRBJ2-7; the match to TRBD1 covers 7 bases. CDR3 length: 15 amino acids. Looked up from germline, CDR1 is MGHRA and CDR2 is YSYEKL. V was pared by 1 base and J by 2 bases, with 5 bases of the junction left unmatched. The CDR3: CASSQVYRGTYEQYF. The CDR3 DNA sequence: TGCGCCAGCAGCCAAGTCTACAGGGGTACCTACGAGCAGTACTTC.

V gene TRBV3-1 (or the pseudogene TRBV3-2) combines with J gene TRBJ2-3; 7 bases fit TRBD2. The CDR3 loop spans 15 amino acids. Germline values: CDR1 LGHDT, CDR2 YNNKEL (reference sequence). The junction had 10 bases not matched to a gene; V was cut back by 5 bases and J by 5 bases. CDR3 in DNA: TGTGCCAGCAGCAGCCTAGCGGCCCAAGTAGATACGCAGTATTTT. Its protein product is CASSSLAAQVDTQYF.

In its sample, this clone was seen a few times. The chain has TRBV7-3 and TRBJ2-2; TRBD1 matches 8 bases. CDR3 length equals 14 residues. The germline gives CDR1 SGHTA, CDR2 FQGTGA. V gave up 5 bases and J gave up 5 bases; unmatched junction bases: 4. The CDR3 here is CASSPGGTTGELFF. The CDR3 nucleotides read TGTGCCAGCAGCCCAGGGGGCACTACCGGGGAGCTGTTTTTT. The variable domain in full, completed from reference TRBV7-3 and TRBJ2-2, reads GAGVSQTPSNKVTEKGKYVELRCDPISGHTALYWYRQSLGQGPEFLIYFQGTGAADDSGLPNDRFFAVRPEGSVSTLKIQRTERGDSAVYLCASSPGGTTGELFFGEGSRLTVL.

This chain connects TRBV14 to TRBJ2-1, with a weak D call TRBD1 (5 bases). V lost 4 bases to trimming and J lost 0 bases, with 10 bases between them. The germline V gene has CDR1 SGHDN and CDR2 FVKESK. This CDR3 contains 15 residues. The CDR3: CASSPTGVSYNEQFF. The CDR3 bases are TGTGCCAGCAGCCCCACAGGAGTCTCCTACAATGAGCAGTTCTTC.

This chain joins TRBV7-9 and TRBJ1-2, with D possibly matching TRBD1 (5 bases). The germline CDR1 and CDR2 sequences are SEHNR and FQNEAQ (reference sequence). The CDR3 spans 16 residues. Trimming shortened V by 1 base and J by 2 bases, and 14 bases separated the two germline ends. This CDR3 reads CASSLDIGGENYGYTF. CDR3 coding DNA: TGTGCCAGCAGCTTAGATATTGGAGGGGAGAACTATGGCTACACCTTC. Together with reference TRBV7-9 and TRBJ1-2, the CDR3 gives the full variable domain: DTGVSQNPRHKITKRGQNVTFRCDPISEHNRLYWYRQTLGQGPEFLTYFQNEAQLEKSRLLSDRFSAERPKGSFSTLEIQRTEQGDSAMYLCASSLDIGGENYGYTFGSGTRLTVV.

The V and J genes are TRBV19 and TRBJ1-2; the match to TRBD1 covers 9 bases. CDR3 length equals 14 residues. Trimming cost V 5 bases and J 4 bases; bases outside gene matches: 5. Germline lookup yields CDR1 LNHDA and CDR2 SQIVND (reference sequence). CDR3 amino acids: CASSPRDRVYGYTF. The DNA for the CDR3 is TGTGCCAGTAGTCCCCGGGACAGGGTCTATGGCTACACCTTC. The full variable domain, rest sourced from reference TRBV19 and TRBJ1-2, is DGGITQSPKYLFRKEGQNVTLSCEQNLNHDAMYWYRQDPGQGLRLIYYSQIVNDFQKGDIAEGYSVSREKKESFPLTVTSAQKNPTAFYLCASSPRDRVYGYTFGSGTRLTVV.

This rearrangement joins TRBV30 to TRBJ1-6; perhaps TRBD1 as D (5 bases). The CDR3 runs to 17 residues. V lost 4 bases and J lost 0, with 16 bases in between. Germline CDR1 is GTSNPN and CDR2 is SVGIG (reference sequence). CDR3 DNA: TGTGCCTGGACCTCCCAGGGTTTAAGCTCCTATAATTCACCCCTCCACTTT. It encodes CAWTSQGLSSYNSPLHF.

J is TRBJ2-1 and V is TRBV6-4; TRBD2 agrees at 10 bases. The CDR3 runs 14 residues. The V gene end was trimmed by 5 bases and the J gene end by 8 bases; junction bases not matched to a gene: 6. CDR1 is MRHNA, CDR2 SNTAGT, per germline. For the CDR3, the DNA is TGTGCCAGCAGTAGCGGGGGGGATAAGGATGAGCAGTTCTTC. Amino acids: CASSSGGDKDEQFF.

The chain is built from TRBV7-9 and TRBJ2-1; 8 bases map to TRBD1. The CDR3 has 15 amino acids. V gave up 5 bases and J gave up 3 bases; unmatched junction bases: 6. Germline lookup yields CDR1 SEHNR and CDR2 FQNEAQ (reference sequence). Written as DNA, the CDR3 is TGTGCCAGCAGCCGGGGACAGGTCATCTACAATGAGCAGTTCTTC. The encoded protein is CASSRGQVIYNEQFF.

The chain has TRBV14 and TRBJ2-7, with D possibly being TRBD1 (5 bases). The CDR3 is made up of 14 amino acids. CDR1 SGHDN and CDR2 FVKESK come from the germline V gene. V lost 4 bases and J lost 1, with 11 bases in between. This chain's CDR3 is CASSLFRDSYEQYF. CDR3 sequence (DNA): TGTGCCAGCAGCCTTTTCAGGGATTCCTACGAGCAGTACTTC.

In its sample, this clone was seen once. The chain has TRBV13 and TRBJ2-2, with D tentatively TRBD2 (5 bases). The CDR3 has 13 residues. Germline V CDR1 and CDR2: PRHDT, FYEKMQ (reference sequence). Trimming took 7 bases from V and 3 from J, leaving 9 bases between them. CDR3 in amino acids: CASTAGDTGELFF. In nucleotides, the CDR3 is TGTGCCAGCACTGCCGGGGACACCGGGGAGCTGTTTTTT.

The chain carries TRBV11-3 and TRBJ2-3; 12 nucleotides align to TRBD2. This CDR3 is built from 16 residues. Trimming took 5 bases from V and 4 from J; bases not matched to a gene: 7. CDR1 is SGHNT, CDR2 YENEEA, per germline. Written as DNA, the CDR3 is TGTGCCAGCAGCCCAGGACTAGCGGGGACTGCAGATACGCAGTATTTT. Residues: CASSPGLAGTADTQYF.

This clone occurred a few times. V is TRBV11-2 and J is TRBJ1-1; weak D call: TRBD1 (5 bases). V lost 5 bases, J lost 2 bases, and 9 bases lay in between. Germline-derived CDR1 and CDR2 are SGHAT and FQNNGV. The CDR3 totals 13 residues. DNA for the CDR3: TGTGCCAGCAGCCCGACAGATAACACTGAAGCTTTCTTT. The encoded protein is CASSPTDNTEAFF.

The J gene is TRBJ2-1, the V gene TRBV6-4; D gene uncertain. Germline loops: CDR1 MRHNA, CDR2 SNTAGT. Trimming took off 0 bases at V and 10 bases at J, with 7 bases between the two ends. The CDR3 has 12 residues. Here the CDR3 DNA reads TGTGCCAGCAGTGACTCGAGCCTAGAGCAGTTCTTC. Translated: CASSDSSLEQFF.

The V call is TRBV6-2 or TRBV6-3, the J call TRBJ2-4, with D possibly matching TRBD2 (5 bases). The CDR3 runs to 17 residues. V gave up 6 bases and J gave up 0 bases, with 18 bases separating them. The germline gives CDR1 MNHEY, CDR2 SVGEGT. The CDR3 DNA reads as TGTGCCAGCAGCCCCCTGCGGGCCCCCTTAGCCAAAAACATTCAGTACTTC. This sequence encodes CASSPLRAPLAKNIQYF.

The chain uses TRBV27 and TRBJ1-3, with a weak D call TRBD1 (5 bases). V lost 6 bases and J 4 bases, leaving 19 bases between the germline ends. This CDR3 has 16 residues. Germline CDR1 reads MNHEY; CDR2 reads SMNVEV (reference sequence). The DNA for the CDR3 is TGTGCCAGCAGCCCTGGGGCAGGGCAACCCGGAAACACCATATATTTT. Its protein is CASSPGAGQPGNTIYF.

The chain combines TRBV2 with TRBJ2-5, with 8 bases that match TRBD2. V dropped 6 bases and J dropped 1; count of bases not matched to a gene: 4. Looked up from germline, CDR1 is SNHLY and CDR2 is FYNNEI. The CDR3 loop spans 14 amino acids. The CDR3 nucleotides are TGTGCCAGCAGCATTAGCGGGGTCCAAGAGACCCAGTACTTC. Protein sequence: CASSISGVQETQYF.

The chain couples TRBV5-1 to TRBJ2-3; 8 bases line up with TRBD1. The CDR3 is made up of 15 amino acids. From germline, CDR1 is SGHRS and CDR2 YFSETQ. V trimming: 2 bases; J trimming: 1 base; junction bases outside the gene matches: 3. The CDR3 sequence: CASSFQGAGTDTQYF. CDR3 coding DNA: TGCGCCAGCAGCTTTCAGGGGGCTGGCACAGATACGCAGTATTTT.

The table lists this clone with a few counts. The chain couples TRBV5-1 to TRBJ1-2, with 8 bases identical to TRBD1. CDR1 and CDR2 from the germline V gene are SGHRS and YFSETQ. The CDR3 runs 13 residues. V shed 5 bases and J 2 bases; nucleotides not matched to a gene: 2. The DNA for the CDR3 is TGCGCCAGCAGGGACAGGGAGAACTATGGCTACACCTTC. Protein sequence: CASRDRENYGYTF.

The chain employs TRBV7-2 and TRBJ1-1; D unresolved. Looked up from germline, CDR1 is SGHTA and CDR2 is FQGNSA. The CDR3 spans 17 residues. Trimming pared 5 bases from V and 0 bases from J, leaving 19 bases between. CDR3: CASSPPQFYVMNTEAFF. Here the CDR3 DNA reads TGTGCCAGCAGCCCGCCGCAGTTTTACGTCATGAACACTGAAGCTTTCTTT.

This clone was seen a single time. CDR3 sequence reads: CASRPGLALNEQFF. DNA for the CDR3: TGTGCCAGCAGGCCGGGACTAGCTCTCAATGAGCAGTTCTTC. J is TRBJ2-1 and V is TRBV7-2, with 9 bases that match TRBD2. CDR1 is SGHTA and CDR2 is FQGNSA in the germline V gene. V was pared by 6 bases and J by 6 bases, with 6 bases of the junction left unmatched. This CDR3 is 14 amino acids long.

The CDR3 region is CASSVQGVNTEAFF. CDR3 DNA sequence: TGTGCCAGCTCAGTACAGGGGGTGAACACTGAAGCTTTCTTT. This chain links TRBV18 with TRBJ1-1; 8 positions agree with TRBD1. With V trimmed by 5 bases and J by 0 bases, 2 bases remained unmatched. There are 14 residues in the CDR3. Germline V gene data show CDR1 as KGHSH and CDR2 as LQKENI.

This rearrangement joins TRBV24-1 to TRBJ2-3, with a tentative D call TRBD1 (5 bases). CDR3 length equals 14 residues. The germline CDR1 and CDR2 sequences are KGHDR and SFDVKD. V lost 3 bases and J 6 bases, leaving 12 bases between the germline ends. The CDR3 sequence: CATSDQGWADTQYF. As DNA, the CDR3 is TGTGCCACCAGTGATCAGGGTTGGGCGGATACGCAGTATTTT.

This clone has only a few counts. The CDR3 DNA reads TGTGCCAGCAGTGTCCTATCGGGGAATGAGCAGTTCTTC. This gives the protein CASSVLSGNEQFF. The chain joins TRBV6-6 to TRBJ2-1; maybe TRBD2 (5 bases). The CDR3 consists of 13 residues. The ends were cut back, 5 bases at V and 7 bases at J, with 12 bases in the middle. Looked up from germline, CDR1 is MNHNY and CDR2 is SVGAGI (reference sequence).

The CDR3, as DNA: TGTGCCAGCAGCTCACTAGCGGGGGGACAACCTAGCACAGATACGCAGTATTTT. It yields the protein CASSSLAGGQPSTDTQYF. The genes are TRBV7-8 and TRBJ2-3, with TRBD2 matching 12 bases. Trimming at V came to 4 bases and at J to 0 bases, leaving 8 bases not matched to a gene. Germline V gene lookup returns CDR1 SGHVS and CDR2 FQNEAQ. This CDR3 contains 18 residues.

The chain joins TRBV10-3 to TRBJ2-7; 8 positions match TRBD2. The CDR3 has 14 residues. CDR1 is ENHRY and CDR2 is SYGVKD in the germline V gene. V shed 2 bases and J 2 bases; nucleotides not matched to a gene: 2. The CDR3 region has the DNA TGTGCCATCAGTGAGGGACTAGCCCCCTACGAGCAGTACTTC. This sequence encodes CAISEGLAPYEQYF.